These 30 T cell receptor beta chains were all obtained from the same sample, sequenced in a study of blood T cell repertoires in COVID-19. Clones were read by immunoSEQ multiplex PCR, and TCRdb kept only the in-frame ones, dropping some. Of a few hundred thousand clones listed, about nine tenths are singletons. Sample: peripheral blood. All receptors derive from a woman aged 25-40 years with active or convalescent COVID-19.

There are a few counts of this clone. The chain combines TRBV30 with TRBJ2-3; 8 bases are shared with TRBD2. Trimming removed 0 bases from V and 6 bases from J; junction bases left unmatched: 8. This CDR3 is built from 15 residues. Germline assignment: CDR1 GTSNPN and CDR2 SVGIG (reference sequence). The DNA of the CDR3 is TGTGCCTGGAGTGTCGGGGGGGCGAAGGTGGATACGCAGTATTTT. This gives the protein CAWSVGGAKVDTQYF. Full variable domain (outside the CDR3, taken from reference TRBV30 and TRBJ2-3): SQTIHQWPATLVQPVGSPLSLECTVEGTSNPNLYWYRQAAGRGLQLLFYSVGIGQISSEVPQNLSASRPQDRQFILSSKKLLLSDSGFYLCAWSVGGAKVDTQYFGPGTRLTVL.

The chain combines TRBV11-3 with TRBJ2-1, with TRBD2 matching over 12 bases. Looked up from germline, CDR1 is SGHNT and CDR2 is YENEEA. V dropped 4 bases and J dropped 9; count of bases not matched to a gene: 7. This CDR3 is built from 15 residues. The CDR3 nucleotides are TGTGCCAGCAGCTCTCGACTAGCGGGGGTGGGTGAGCAGTTCTTC. Amino acid sequence: CASSSRLAGVGEQFF.

This chain connects TRBV5-6 to TRBJ1-2, with 7 bases lining up with TRBD1. Germline CDR1 and CDR2: SGHDT and YYEEEE. V shed 4 bases, J shed 5 bases, and the junction held 20 bases outside the gene matches. This CDR3 has 18 amino acids. The CDR3 bases are TGTGCCAGCAGCGAGCCGGGGACAGAAAAGTCAGGTCGGTATGGCTACACCTTC. Protein product: CASSEPGTEKSGRYGYTF.

The chain combines TRBV6-2 or TRBV6-3 with TRBJ2-1; D may be TRBD2 (5 bases). Germline assignment: CDR1 MNHEY and CDR2 SVGEGT. Trimming removed 6 bases from V and 7 bases from J, with 28 bases in between. CDR3 length equals 18 residues. The CDR3 DNA is TGTGCCAGCAGCTCCTCGCAAAATAGCCGGGGAAGGAGGAATGAGCAGTTCTTC. Translation gives CASSSSQNSRGRRNEQFF.

The chain employs TRBV2 and TRBJ1-1, with 11 positions matching TRBD1. CDR3 size: 14 residues. Germline-derived CDR1 and CDR2 are SNHLY and FYNNEI. V trimming: 10 bases; J trimming: 0 bases; junction bases outside the gene matches: 4. The CDR3 coding sequence is TGTGCCACCCGGGACAGGGGGGTGAACACTGAAGCTTTCTTT. It codes for CATRDRGVNTEAFF.

The chain carries TRBV29-1 and TRBJ2-3; perhaps TRBD1 as D (5 bases). The CDR3 runs 12 residues. Per the germline V gene, CDR1 is SQVTM and CDR2 is ANQGSEA. Trimming took 4 bases from V and 4 from J, leaving 9 bases between them. CDR3 in amino acids: CSVGIRADTQYF. Written as DNA, the CDR3 is TGCAGCGTTGGGATCAGGGCAGATACGCAGTATTTT.

The chain carries TRBV6-5 and TRBJ1-2; TRBD1 is a possible D gene (5 bases). The germline V gene encodes CDR1 MNHEY and CDR2 SVGAGI. The V gene lost 3 bases and the J gene lost 4 bases, with 9 bases spanning the gap. The CDR3 runs to 13 residues. CDR3: CASSYPGGYGYTF. The CDR3 DNA sequence: TGTGCCAGCAGTTATCCGGGGGGCTATGGCTACACCTTC.

The chain uses TRBV6-5 and TRBJ2-7; tentative D call: TRBD1 (6 bases). Germline-derived CDR1 and CDR2 are MNHEY and SVGAGI. The CDR3 is made up of 15 amino acids. Trimming took off 2 bases at V and 3 bases at J, with 14 bases between the two ends. CDR3 region: CASSYLTGNYYEQYF. The CDR3 DNA sequence: TGTGCCAGCAGTTACCTAACAGGGAATTACTACGAGCAGTACTTC.

This clone occurred once. The chain recombines TRBV3-1 (or the pseudogene TRBV3-2) with TRBJ1-1; TRBD1 aligns across 9 bases. The CDR3 is made up of 16 amino acids. CDR1 LGHDT and CDR2 YNNKEL come from the germline V gene (reference sequence). V was pared by 0 bases and J by 2 bases, with 4 bases of the junction left unmatched. The DNA for the CDR3 is TGTGCCAGCAGCCAAGAGACAGGGGGAATAAACACTGAAGCTTTCTTT. Translated, it gives CASSQETGGINTEAFF.

The V gene is TRBV21-1, the J gene TRBJ1-5. TRBV21-1 is reported as a pseudogene. The CDR3 has 17 amino acids. This CDR3 is CASSKETRGSFFQPQHF. CDR3 nucleotides: TGTGCCAGCAGCAAAGAAACCCGGGGTTCCTTTTTTCAGCCCCAGCATTTT.

This sequence joins TRBV10-1 and TRBJ2-3, with TRBD2 matching over 11 bases. From germline, CDR1 is WNHNN and CDR2 SYGVQD (reference sequence). V was clipped by 4 bases and J by 2 bases; unmatched bases: 5. The CDR3 totals 16 residues. This CDR3 is CASSVLAGGHTDTQYF. The CDR3 DNA sequence: TGCGCCAGCAGTGTCCTAGCGGGGGGCCACACAGATACGCAGTATTTT.

The chain employs TRBV2 and TRBJ1-1, with 8 bases that match TRBD1. The CDR3 is made up of 14 amino acids. J gave up 5 bases and V 6 bases, and 8 bases lay outside the gene matches. Germline-derived CDR1 and CDR2 are SNHLY and FYNNEI. This chain's CDR3 is CASSHDRGGTEAFF. DNA of the CDR3: TGTGCCAGCAGCCACGACAGGGGAGGAACTGAAGCTTTCTTT.

The chain combines TRBV5-1 with TRBJ2-3, with TRBD2 as a possible D gene (6 bases). Germline CDR1 SGHRS, CDR2 YFSETQ. CDR3 length: 16 residues. V lost 4 bases to trimming and J lost 0 bases, with 15 bases between them. The CDR3 here is CASSGYGGTSTDTQYF. Written as DNA, the CDR3 is TGCGCCAGCAGCGGCTACGGGGGAACTAGCACAGATACGCAGTATTTT.

This clone has only a few counts. CDR3 protein: CASSLDRGGDEQYF. Here the CDR3 DNA reads TGTGCCAGCAGCTTGGACAGGGGGGGCGACGAGCAGTACTTC. V and J are TRBV5-4 and TRBJ2-7; tentative D call: TRBD1 (8 bases). The CDR3 totals 14 residues. The germline gives CDR1 SGHNT, CDR2 YYREEE (reference sequence). Trimming left V 0 bases short and J 5 bases short, with 12 bases between.

The count of this clone is one. As DNA, the CDR3 is TGTGCCAGCAGCTCCCCTGGGACAGGGACAGATACGCAGTATTTT. Its translation: CASSSPGTGTDTQYF. The chain has TRBV5-4 and TRBJ2-3; 9 bases fit TRBD1. The CDR3 is made up of 15 amino acids. Unmatched junction bases numbered 5, after V lost 3 bases and J lost 3 bases. Germline V gene data show CDR1 as SGHNT and CDR2 as YYREEE (reference sequence). The variable domain in full, completed from reference TRBV5-4 and TRBJ2-3, reads ETGVTQSPTHLIKTRGQQVTLRCSSQSGHNTVSWYQQALGQGPQFIFQYYREEENGRGNFPPRFSGLQFPNYSSELNVNALELDDSALYLCASSSPGTGTDTQYFGPGTRLTVL.

The rearrangement joins TRBV2 to TRBJ1-6; D call uncertain. V was cut by 1 base and J by 6 bases, with 10 bases left in between. In germline, CDR1 is SNHLY, CDR2 FYNNEI. There are 15 residues in the CDR3. The CDR3 region is CASSEEGRINSPLHF. The CDR3 bases are TGTGCCAGCAGTGAAGAAGGCAGGATTAATTCACCCCTCCACTTT.

The chain employs TRBV5-6 and TRBJ1-2; 8 bases line up with TRBD1. The V gene's germline CDR1 is SGHDT and CDR2 YYEEEE. The CDR3 covers 15 residues. Trimming removed 3 bases from V and 4 bases from J; junction bases left unmatched: 8. The CDR3 sequence: CASSSGSGGSYGYTF. In nucleotides, the CDR3 is TGTGCCAGCAGCTCCGGATCAGGGGGCTCCTATGGCTACACCTTC. Drawing the rest from reference TRBV5-6 and TRBJ1-2, the complete variable domain is DAGVTQSPTHLIKTRGQQVTLRCSPKSGHDTVSWYQQALGQGPQFIFQYYEEEERQRGNFPDRFSGHQFPNYSSELNVNALLLGDSALYLCASSSGSGGSYGYTFGSGTRLTVV.

The chain uses TRBV14 and TRBJ1-2; D might be TRBD1 (5 bases). Trimming took 4 bases from V and 4 from J, leaving 13 bases between them. Germline CDR1 is SGHDN and CDR2 is FVKESK. The CDR3 consists of 14 residues. CDR3 DNA sequence: TGTGCCAGCAGCCTTGATCGACAGCCCTATGGCTACACCTTC. This translates into CASSLDRQPYGYTF. Full variable domain (rest looked up from reference TRBV14 and TRBJ1-2): EAGVTQFPSHSVIEKGQTVTLRCDPISGHDNLYWYRRVMGKEIKFLLHFVKESKQDESGMPNNRFLAERTGGTYSTLKVQPAELEDSGVYFCASSLDRQPYGYTFGSGTRLTVV.

The chain combines TRBV6-5 with TRBJ1-1; D not certain. With 7 bases removed from V and 0 bases from J, the gap between germline ends came to 12 bases. The CDR3 contains 14 residues. Per germline, CDR1 MNHEY and CDR2 SVGAGI. The CDR3 region has the DNA TGTGCCAGCATGGAGGGAACCATGAACACTGAAGCTTTCTTT. It specifies CASMEGTMNTEAFF.

This clone has just one count. The J gene is TRBJ2-7, the V gene TRBV10-3; tentatively, D is TRBD2 (5 bases). This CDR3 spans 12 amino acids. Germline CDR1 ENHRY, CDR2 SYGVKD. With 5 bases removed from V and 6 bases from J, the gap between germline ends came to 11 bases. The chain's CDR3 is CAISPSFPEQYF. The CDR3 DNA is TGTGCCATCAGTCCTAGCTTCCCCGAGCAGTACTTC.

The chain recombines TRBV6-4 with TRBJ1-5; 9 nucleotides agree with TRBD1. The length of the CDR3 is 15 residues. After removal of 5 bases from V and 3 bases from J, the junction contained 5 bases not matched to a gene. Germline V gene data show CDR1 as MRHNA and CDR2 as SNTAGT. CDR3 DNA sequence: TGTGCCAGCAGTCGGACAGGGGAAATCAATCAGCCCCAGCATTTT. Residues: CASSRTGEINQPQHF.

The chain combines TRBV9 with TRBJ2-7; D is possibly TRBD2 (6 bases). In germline, CDR1 is SGDLS, CDR2 YYNGEE. Trimming pared 0 bases from V and 5 bases from J, leaving 18 bases between. There are 16 residues in the CDR3. This CDR3 is CASSVATGVRENEQYF. In DNA, the CDR3 is TGTGCCAGCAGCGTAGCTACGGGGGTAAGGGAAAACGAGCAGTACTTC.

This chain joins TRBV7-2 and TRBJ2-7; TRBD1 matches 8 bases. The CDR3 runs 16 residues. In germline, CDR1 is SGHTA, CDR2 FQGNSA. V lost 5 bases and J lost 3; bases outside the gene matches: 12. The CDR3, as DNA: TGTGCCAGCAGCCCCTCAACCGGGACAGGCCACTACGAGCAGTACTTC. It is translated as CASSPSTGTGHYEQYF. Combining the CDR3 with reference TRBV7-2 and TRBJ2-7 gives the whole variable domain GAGVSQSPSNKVTEKGKDVELRCDPISGHTALYWYRQSLGQGLEFLIYFQGNSAPDKSGLPSDRFSAERTGGSVSTLTIQRTQQEDSAVYLCASSPSTGTGHYEQYFGPGTRLTVT.

This clone appeared a single time. V and J are TRBV18 and TRBJ1-6, with 8 bases fitting TRBD1. Germline loops: CDR1 KGHSH, CDR2 LQKENI. With V trimmed by 4 bases and J by 7 bases, 6 bases remained unmatched. This CDR3 spans 15 amino acids. In DNA, the CDR3 is TGTGCCAGCTCACAATCACAGGGGGAAAATTCACCCCTCCACTTT. Its protein is CASSQSQGENSPLHF.

The CDR3 loop is CATSRTQSSYNEQFF. The CDR3 bases are TGTGCCACCAGCAGAACACAGAGCTCCTACAATGAGCAGTTCTTC. The rearrangement joins TRBV15 to TRBJ2-1, with unresolved D. Trimming pared 2 bases from V and 0 bases from J, leaving 8 bases between. The CDR3 covers 15 residues. Looked up from germline, CDR1 is LNHNV and CDR2 is YYDKDF (reference sequence).

The chain has TRBV14 and TRBJ2-3; 11 bases align to TRBD2. The germline V gene encodes CDR1 SGHDN and CDR2 FVKESK. The trim removed 4 bases at V and 5 bases at J, leaving 11 bases unmatched. This CDR3 is 17 amino acids long. In DNA form, the CDR3 reads TGTGCCAGCAGCCGAAGGCCACTAGCGGGGGTGGAAGATACGCAGTATTTT. It translates to CASSRRPLAGVEDTQYF.

The rearrangement joins TRBV7-9 to TRBJ2-7; 7 nucleotides match TRBD2. CDR3 length equals 14 residues. V dropped 1 base and J dropped 3; count of bases not matched to a gene: 3. Germline-derived CDR1 and CDR2 are SEHNR and FQNEAQ (reference sequence). As DNA, the CDR3 is TGTGCCAGCAGCTTAGGCCTAGCGGACTACGAGCAGTACTTC. It encodes CASSLGLADYEQYF.

This clone was counted between two and nine times. This chain joins TRBV2 and TRBJ2-5, with a weak D call TRBD1 (6 bases). The germline CDR1 and CDR2 sequences are SNHLY and FYNNEI. The CDR3 runs to 13 residues. Trimming pared 3 bases from V and 5 bases from J, leaving 10 bases between. DNA for the CDR3: TGTGCCAGCAGTGATACAGGGCGCGAGACCCAGTACTTC. This encodes CASSDTGRETQYF.

The V and J genes are TRBV12-5 and TRBJ1-1; D uncertain. V lost 1 base and J 3 bases, leaving 6 bases between the germline ends. The CDR3 length is 13 residues. Germline loops: CDR1 LGHNT, CDR2 FRNRAP. CDR3 DNA sequence: TGTGCTAGTGGTTTGGGGGGAGACACTGAAGCTTTCTTT. Protein product: CASGLGGDTEAFF.

The rearrangement links TRBV27 to TRBJ1-1; D may be TRBD1 (5 bases). CDR3 length: 16 residues. Germline CDR1 is MNHEY and CDR2 is SMNVEV (reference sequence). The V end lost 3 bases, the J end lost 4 bases, and 18 bases lay between the germline ends. In DNA, the CDR3 is TGTGCCAGCAGTTTTGGGGGGGGGATTTCGACCACTGAAGCTTTCTTT. The encoded protein is CASSFGGGISTTEAFF.